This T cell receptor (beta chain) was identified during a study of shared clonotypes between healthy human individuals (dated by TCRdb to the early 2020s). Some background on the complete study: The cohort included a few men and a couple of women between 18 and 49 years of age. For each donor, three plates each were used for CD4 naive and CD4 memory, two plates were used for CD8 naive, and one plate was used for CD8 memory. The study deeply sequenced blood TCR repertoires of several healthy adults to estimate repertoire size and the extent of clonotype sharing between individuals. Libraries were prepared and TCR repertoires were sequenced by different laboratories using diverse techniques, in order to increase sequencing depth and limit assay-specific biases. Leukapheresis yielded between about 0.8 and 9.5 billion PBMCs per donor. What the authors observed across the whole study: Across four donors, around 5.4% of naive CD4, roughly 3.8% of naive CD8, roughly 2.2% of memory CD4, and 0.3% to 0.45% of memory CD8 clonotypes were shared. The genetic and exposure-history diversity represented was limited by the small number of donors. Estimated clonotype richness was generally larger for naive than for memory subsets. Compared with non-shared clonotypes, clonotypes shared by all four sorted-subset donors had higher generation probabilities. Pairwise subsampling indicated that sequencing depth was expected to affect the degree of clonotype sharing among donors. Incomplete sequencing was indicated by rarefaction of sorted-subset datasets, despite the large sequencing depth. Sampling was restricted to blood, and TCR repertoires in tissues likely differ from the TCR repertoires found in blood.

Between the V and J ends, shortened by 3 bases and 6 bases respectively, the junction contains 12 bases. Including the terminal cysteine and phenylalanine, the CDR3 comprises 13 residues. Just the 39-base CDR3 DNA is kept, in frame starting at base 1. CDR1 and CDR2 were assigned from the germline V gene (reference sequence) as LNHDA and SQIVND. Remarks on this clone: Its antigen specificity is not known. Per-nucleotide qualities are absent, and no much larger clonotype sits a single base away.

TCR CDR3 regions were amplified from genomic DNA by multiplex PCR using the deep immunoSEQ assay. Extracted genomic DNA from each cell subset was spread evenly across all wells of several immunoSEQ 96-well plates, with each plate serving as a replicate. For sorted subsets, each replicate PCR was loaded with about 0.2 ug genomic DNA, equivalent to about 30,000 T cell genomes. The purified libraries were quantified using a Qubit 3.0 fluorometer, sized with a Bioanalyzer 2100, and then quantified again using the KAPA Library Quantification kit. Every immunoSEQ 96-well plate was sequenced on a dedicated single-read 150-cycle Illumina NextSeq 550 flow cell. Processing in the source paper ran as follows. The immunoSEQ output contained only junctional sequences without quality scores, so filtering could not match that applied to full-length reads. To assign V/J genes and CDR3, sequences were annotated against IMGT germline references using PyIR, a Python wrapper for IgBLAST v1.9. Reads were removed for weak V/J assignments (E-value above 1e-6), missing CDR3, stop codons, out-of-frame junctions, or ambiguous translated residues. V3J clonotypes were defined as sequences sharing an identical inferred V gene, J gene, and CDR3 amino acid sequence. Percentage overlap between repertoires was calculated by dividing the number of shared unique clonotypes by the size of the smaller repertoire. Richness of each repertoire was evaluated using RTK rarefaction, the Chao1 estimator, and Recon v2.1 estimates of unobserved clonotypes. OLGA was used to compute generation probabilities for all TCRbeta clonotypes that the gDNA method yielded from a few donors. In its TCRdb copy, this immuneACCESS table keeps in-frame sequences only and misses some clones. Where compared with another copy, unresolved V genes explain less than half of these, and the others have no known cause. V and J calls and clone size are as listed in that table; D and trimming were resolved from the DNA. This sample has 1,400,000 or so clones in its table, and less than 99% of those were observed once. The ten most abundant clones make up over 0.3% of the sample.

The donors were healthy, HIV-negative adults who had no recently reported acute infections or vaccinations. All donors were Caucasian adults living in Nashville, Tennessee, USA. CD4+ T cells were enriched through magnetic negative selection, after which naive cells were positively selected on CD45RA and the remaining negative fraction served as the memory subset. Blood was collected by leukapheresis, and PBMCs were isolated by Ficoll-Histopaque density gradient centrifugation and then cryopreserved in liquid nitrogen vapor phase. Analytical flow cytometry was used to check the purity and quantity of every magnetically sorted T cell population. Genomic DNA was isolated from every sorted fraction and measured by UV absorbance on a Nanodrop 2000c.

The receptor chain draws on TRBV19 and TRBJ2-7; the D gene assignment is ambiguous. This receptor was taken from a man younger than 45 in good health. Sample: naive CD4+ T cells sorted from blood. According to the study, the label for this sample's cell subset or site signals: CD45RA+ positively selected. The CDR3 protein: CASSMAPSGEQYF. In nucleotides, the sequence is TGTGCCAGTAGTATGGCCCCCTCGGGCGAGCAGTACTTC.